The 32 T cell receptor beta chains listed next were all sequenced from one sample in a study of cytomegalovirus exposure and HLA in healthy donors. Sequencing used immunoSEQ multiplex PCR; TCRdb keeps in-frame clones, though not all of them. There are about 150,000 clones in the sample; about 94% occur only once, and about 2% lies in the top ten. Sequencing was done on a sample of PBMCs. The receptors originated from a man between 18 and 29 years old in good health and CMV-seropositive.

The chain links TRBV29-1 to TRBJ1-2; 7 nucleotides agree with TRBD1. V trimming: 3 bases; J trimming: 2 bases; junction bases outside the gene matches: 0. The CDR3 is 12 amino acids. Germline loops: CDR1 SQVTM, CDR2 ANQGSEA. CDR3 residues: CSVETGNYGYTF. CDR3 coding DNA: TGCAGCGTTGAGACAGGGAACTATGGCTACACCTTC. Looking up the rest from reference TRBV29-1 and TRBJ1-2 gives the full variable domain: SAVISQKPSRDICQRGTSLTIQCQVDSQVTMMFWYRQQPGQSLTLIATANQGSEATYESGFVIDKFPISRPNLTFSTLTVSNMSPEDSSIYLCSVETGNYGYTFGSGTRLTVV.

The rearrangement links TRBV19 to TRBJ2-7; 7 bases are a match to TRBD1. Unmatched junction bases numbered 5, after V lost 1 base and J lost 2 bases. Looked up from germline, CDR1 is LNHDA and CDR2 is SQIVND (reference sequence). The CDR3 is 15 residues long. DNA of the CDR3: TGTGCCAGTAGTATAGGATGGGGACAGCCCTACGAGCAGTACTTC. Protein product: CASSIGWGQPYEQYF.

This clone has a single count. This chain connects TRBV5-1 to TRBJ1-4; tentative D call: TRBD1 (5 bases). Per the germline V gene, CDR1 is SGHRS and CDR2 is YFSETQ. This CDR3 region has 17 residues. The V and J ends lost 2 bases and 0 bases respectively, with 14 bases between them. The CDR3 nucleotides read TGCGCCAGCAGCTTCGGGCGGGGGGGAACAACTAATGAAAAACTGTTTTTT. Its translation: CASSFGRGGTTNEKLFF.

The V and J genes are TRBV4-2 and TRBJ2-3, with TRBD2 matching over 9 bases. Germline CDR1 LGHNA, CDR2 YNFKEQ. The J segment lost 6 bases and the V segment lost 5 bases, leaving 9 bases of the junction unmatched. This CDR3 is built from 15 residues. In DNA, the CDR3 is TGTGCCAGCAGCACGCGACTAGCGGCCCGTGATACGCAGTATTTT. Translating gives CASSTRLAARDTQYF.

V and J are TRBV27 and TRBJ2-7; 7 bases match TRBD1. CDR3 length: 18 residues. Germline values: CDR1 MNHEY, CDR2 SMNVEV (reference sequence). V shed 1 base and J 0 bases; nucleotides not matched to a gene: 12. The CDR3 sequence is CASSLLPPDREASYEQYF. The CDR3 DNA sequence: TGTGCCAGCAGTTTATTACCCCCTGACAGGGAAGCCTCCTACGAGCAGTACTTC.

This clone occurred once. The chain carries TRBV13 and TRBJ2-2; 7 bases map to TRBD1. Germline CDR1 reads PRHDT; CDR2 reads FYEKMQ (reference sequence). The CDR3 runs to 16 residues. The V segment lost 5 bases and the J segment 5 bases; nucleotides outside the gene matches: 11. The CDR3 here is CASSHSTGLVTGELFF. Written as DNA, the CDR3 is TGTGCCAGCAGCCACTCGACAGGGTTAGTAACCGGGGAGCTGTTTTTT.

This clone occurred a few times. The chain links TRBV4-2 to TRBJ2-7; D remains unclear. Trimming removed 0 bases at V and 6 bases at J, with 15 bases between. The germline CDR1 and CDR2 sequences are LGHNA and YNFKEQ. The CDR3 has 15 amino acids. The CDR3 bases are TGTGCCAGCAGCCAAGATGTCGTTCGAGCGCGCGAGCAGTACTTC. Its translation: CASSQDVVRAREQYF.

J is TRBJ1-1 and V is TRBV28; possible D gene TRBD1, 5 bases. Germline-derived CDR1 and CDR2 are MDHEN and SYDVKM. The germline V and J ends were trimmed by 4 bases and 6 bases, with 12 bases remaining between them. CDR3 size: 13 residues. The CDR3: CASSSLAGSEAFF. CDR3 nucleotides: TGTGCCAGCAGTTCCTTGGCAGGGTCTGAAGCTTTCTTT.

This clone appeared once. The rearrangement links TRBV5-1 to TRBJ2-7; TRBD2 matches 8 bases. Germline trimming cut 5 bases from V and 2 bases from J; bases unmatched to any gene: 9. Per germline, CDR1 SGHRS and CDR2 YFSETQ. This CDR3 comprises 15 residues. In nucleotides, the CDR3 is TGCGCCAGCAGTCTTAGCGGGACGGGTACCTACGAGCAGTACTTC. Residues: CASSLSGTGTYEQYF.

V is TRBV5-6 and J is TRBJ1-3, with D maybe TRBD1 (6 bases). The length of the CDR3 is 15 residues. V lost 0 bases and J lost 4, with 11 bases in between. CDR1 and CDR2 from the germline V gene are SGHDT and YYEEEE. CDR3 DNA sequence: TGTGCCAGCAGCTTGGACAGGGCCAGCGGAAACACCATATATTTT. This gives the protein CASSLDRASGNTIYF. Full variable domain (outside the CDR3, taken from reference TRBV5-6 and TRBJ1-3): DAGVTQSPTHLIKTRGQQVTLRCSPKSGHDTVSWYQQALGQGPQFIFQYYEEEERQRGNFPDRFSGHQFPNYSSELNVNALLLGDSALYLCASSLDRASGNTIYFGEGSWLTVV.

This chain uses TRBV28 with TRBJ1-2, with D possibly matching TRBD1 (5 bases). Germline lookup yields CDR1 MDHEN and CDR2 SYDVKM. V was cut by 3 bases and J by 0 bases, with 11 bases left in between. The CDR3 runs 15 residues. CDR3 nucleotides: TGTGCCAGCAGTTTCGGGGGAGCAGCTAACTATGGCTACACCTTC. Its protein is CASSFGGAANYGYTF.

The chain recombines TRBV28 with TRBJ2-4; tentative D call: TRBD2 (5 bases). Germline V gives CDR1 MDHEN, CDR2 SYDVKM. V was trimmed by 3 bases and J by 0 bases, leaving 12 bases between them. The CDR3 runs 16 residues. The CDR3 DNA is TGTGCCAGCAGTTTTGACGGGAAGTTAGCCAAAAACATTCAGTACTTC. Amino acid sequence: CASSFDGKLAKNIQYF. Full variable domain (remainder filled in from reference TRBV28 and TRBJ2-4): DVKVTQSSRYLVKRTGEKVFLECVQDMDHENMFWYRQDPGLGLRLIYFSYDVKMKEKGDIPEGYSVSREKKERFSLILESASTNQTSMYLCASSFDGKLAKNIQYFGAGTRLSVL.

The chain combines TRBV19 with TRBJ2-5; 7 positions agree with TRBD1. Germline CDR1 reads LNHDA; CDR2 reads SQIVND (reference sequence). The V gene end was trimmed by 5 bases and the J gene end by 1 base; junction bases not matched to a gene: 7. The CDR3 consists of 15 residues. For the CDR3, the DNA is TGTGCCAGTAGTCCCCGCGGACAGGCCCAAGAGACCCAGTACTTC. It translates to CASSPRGQAQETQYF.

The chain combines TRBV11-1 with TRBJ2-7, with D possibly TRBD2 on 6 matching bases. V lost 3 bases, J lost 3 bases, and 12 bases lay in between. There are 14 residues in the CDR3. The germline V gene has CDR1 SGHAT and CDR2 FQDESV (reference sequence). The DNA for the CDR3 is TGTGCCAGCAGCTTTTGGGGCGGGAACTACGAGCAGTACTTC. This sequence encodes CASSFWGGNYEQYF.

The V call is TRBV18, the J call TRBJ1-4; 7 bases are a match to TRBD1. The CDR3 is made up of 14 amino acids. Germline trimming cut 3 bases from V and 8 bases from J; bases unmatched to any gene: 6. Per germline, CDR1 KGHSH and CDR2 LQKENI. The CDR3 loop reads CASSPTTGAEKLFF. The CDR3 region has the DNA TGTGCCAGCTCACCGACAACAGGGGCCGAAAAACTGTTTTTT.

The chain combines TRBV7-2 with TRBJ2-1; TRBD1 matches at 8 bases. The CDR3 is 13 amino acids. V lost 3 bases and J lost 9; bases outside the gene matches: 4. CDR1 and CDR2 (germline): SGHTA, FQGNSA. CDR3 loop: CASSLDRVTEQFF. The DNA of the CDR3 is TGTGCCAGCAGCTTGGACAGGGTGACTGAGCAGTTCTTC.

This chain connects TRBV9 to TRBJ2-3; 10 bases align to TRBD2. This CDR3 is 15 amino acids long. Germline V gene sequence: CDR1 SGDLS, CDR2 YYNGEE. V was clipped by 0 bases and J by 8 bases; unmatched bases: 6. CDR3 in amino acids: CASSVDLAGVGTQYF. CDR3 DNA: TGTGCCAGCAGCGTAGACCTAGCGGGAGTTGGTACGCAGTATTTT.

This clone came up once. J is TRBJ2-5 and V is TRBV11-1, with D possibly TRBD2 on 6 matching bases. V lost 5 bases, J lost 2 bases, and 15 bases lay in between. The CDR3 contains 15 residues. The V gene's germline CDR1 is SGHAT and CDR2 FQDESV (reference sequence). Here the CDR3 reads CASSLLGGRQETQYF. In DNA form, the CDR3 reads TGTGCCAGCAGCCTCCTGGGGGGAAGGCAAGAGACCCAGTACTTC.

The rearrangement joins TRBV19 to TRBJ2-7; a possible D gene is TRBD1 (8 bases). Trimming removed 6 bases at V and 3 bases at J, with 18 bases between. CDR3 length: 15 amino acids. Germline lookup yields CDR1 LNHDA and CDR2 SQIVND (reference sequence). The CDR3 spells CASRVNRGGGYEQYF. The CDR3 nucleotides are TGTGCCAGTAGAGTCAACAGGGGGGGCGGCTACGAGCAGTACTTC.

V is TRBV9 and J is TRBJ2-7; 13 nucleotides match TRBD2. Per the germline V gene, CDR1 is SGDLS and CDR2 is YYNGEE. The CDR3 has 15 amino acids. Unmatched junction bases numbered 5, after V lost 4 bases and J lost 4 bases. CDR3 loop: CASSIGLAGEYEQYF. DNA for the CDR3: TGTGCCAGCAGCATCGGACTAGCGGGAGAGTACGAGCAGTACTTC. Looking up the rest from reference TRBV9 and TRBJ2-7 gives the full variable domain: DSGVTQTPKHLITATGQRVTLRCSPRSGDLSVYWYQQSLDQGLQFLIQYYNGEERAKGNILERFSAQQFPDLHSELNLSSLELGDSALYFCASSIGLAGEYEQYFGPGTRLTVT.

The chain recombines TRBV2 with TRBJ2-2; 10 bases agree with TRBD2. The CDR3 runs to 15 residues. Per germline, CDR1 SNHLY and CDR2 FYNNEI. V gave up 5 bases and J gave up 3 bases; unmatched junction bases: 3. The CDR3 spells CASSRLAGHTGELFF. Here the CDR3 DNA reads TGTGCCAGCAGTCGACTAGCGGGTCACACCGGGGAGCTGTTTTTT.

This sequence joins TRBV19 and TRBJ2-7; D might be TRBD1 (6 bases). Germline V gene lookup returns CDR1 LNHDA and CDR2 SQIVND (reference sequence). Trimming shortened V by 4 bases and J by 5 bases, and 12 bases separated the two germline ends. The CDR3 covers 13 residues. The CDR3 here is CASSTGESNEQYF. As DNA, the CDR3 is TGTGCCAGTAGTACAGGGGAGTCAAACGAGCAGTACTTC.

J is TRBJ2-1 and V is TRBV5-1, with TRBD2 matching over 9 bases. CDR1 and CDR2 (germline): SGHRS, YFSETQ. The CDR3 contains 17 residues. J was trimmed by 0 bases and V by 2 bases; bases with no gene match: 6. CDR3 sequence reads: CASSLRSTSGSYNEQFF. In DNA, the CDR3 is TGCGCCAGCAGCTTACGATCGACTAGCGGCTCCTACAATGAGCAGTTCTTC.

CDR3 sequence (DNA): TGTGCCAGCAGTGGGGAGACCTACGAGCAGTACTTC. This translates into CASSGETYEQYF. V is TRBV28 and J is TRBJ2-7, with D maybe TRBD2 (5 bases). CDR1 is MDHEN, CDR2 SYDVKM, per germline. With 5 bases removed from V and 2 bases from J, the gap between germline ends came to 7 bases. This CDR3 comprises 12 residues.

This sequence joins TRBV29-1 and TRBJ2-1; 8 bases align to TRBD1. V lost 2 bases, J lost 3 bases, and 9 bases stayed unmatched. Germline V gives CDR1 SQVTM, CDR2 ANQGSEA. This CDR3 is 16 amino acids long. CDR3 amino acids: CSVEPEVQGVYNEQFF. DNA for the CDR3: TGCAGCGTTGAACCCGAGGTACAGGGGGTCTACAATGAGCAGTTCTTC.

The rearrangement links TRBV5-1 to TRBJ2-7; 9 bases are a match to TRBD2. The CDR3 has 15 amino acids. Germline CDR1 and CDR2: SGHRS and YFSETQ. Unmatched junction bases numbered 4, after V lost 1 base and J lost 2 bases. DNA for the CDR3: TGCGCCAGCAGCTTGTGGTCTAGCGGGACCTACGAGCAGTACTTC. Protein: CASSLWSSGTYEQYF.

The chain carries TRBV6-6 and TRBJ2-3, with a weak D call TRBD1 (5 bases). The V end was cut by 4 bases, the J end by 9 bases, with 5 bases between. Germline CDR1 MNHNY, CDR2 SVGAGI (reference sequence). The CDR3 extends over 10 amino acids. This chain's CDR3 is CASSWGTQYF. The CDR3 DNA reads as TGTGCCAGCAGTTGGGGCACGCAGTATTTT.

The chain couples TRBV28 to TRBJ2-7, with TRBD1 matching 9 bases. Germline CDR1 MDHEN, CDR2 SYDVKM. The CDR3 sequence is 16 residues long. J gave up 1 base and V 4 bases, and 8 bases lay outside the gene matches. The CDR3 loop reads CASSYATGTGSYEQYF. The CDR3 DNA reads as TGTGCCAGCAGTTACGCTACCGGGACAGGGTCCTACGAGCAGTACTTC.

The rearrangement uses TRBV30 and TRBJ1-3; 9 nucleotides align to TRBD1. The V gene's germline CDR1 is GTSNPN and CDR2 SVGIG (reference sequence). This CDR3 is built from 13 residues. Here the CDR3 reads CAWDRANGNTIYF. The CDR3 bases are TGTGCTTGGGACAGGGCGAATGGAAACACCATATATTTT. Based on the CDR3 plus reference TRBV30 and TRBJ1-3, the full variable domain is SQTIHQWPATLVQPVGSPLSLECTVEGTSNPNLYWYRQAAGRGLQLLFYSVGIGQISSEVPQNLSASRPQDRQFILSSKKLLLSDSGFYLCAWDRANGNTIYFGEGSWLTVV.

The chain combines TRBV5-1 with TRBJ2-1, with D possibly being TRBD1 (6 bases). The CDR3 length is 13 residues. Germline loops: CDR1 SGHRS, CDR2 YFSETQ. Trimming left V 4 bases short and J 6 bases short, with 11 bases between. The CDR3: CASSPMGANEQFF. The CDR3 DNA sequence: TGCGCCAGCAGCCCAATGGGGGCCAATGAGCAGTTCTTC.

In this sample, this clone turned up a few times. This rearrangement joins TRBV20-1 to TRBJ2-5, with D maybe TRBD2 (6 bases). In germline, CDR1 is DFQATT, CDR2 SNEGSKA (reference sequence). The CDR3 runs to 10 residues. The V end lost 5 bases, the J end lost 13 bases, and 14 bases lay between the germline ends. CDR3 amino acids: CSAFAAGLYF. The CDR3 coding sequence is TGCAGTGCTTTTGCGGCGGGGCTGTACTTC.

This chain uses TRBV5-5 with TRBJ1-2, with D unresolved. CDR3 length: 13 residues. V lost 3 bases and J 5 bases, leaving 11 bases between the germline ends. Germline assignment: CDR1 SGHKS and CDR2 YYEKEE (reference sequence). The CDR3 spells CASSYYTAYGYTF. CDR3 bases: TGTGCCAGCAGCTACTATACCGCGTATGGCTACACCTTC.